A selection of T cell receptor beta chains follows, all from one sample in a study of response to subunit inactivated influenza vaccine. TCRdb redid the calling of the RT-PCR reads with MiXCR, one entry per CDR3 protein. The data show a few hundred thousand distinct CDR3 sequences, with approximately 14% seen just once and approximately 12% held by the top ten. Sequenced here: PBMCs from blood, sampled about 13 days after vaccination. All receptors derive from a man aged 50 or older who received an inactivated influenza vaccine. Each CDR3 is given with its conserved first and last residue.

TRBV5-1,TRBJ1-5,CASSLEPGGAGNQPQHF
TRBV12-3/TRBV12-4,TRBJ2-5,CASSSGPWETQYF
TRBV6-5,TRBJ1-5,CASSYSARGRANQPQHF
TRBV9,TRBJ1-1,CASSVYLRNTEAFF
TRBV12-3/TRBV12-4,TRBJ2-1,CASSLRTGPINEQFF
TRBV7-8,TRBJ2-1,CASSLSLAGSQSYNEQFF
TRBV2,TRBJ1-3,CASSTQGGLGNTIYF
TRBV12-3/TRBV12-4,TRBJ2-3,CASSLTSGSPDTQYF
TRBV5-1,TRBJ2-5,CASSLGQRQGIGETQYF
TRBV5-1,TRBJ1-2,CASSWGTGANYGYTF
TRBV5-1,TRBJ2-7,CATRRGDSYEQYF
TRBV30,TRBJ2-3,CAWSFATDTQYF
TRBV5-6,TRBJ1-1,CASSFLRTRPEAFF
TRBV5-1,TRBJ2-1,CASSFQGQGKNEQFF
TRBV3-1,TRBJ2-7,CASSQAGTSGSSEQYF
TRBV7-2,TRBJ2-7,CASSLGLASEQYF
TRBV30,TRBJ1-6,CAWRAGEHPHF
TRBV6-5,TRBJ1-4,CASSYSWAGEDEKLFF
TRBV6-2/TRBV6-3,TRBJ1-5,CASSYPTVRGQPQHF
TRBV3-1,TRBJ2-7,CASSQYRDTPYEQYF
TRBV20-1,TRBJ2-2,CSARIPGQGAGELFF
TRBV10-3,TRBJ1-1,CAISGSRNTEAFF
TRBV5-1,TRBJ1-4,CASSWGTADEKLFF
TRBV12-3/TRBV12-4,TRBJ2-3,CASSLFERGGGTDTQYF
TRBV20-1,TRBJ2-3,CSTSTGFTDTQYF
TRBV7-2,TRBJ2-7,CASSRGTAEQYF
TRBV27,TRBJ2-7,CASSPRQGAGYEQYF
TRBV28,TRBJ2-3,CASSSPGWDTQYF